The present T cell receptor beta chain was sequenced within a study of OX40 agonist ivuxolimab in advanced cancers. As to this clone: The antigen remains unidentified.

This CDR3 is 14 amino acids long. Trimming took 1 base from V and 8 from J, leaving 11 bases between them. The germline V gene encodes CDR1 MGHRA and CDR2 YSYEKL. Libraries were prepared by immunoSEQ multiplex PCR; TCRdb keeps only in-frame clonotypes and omits some of them. Among tens of thousands of clones listed, 85% were seen once. The study's findings and limits: Clonal expansion in partial responders at 0.1-3.0 mg/kg ranked among the lowest.

Autoimmune disease history or systemic immunosuppression disqualified patients. The sequence was collected from an adult with an advanced solid tumor such as melanoma, head and neck, liver or kidney cancer. The specimen was CD4+ or CD8+ T cells sorted from blood, collected in a trial of the OX40 agonist ivuxolimab. The gene calls are TRBV4-1 and TRBJ1-4; D perhaps matches TRBD1 (5 bases). For the CDR3, the DNA is TGCGCCAGCAGCCAAGTCAGGGTTGTCGAAAAACTGTTTTTT. Translating it yields CASSQVRVVEKLFF.